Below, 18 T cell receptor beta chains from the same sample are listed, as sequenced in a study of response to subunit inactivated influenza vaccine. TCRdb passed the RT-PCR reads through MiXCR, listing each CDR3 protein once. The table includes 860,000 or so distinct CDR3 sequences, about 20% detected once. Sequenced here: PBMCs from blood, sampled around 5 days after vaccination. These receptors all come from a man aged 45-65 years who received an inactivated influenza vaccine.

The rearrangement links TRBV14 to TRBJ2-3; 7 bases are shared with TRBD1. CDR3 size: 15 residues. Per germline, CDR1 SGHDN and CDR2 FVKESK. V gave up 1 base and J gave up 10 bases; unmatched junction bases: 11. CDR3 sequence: CASSQVQGVKQAQYF. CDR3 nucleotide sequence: TGTGCCAGCAGCCAAGTTCAGGGGGTTAAACAAGCGCAGTATTTT. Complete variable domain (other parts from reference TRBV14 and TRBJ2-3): EAGVTQFPSHSVIEKGQTVTLRCDPISGHDNLYWYRRVMGKEIKFLLHFVKESKQDESGMPNNRFLAERTGGTYSTLKVQPAELEDSGVYFCASSQVQGVKQAQYFGPGTRLTVL.

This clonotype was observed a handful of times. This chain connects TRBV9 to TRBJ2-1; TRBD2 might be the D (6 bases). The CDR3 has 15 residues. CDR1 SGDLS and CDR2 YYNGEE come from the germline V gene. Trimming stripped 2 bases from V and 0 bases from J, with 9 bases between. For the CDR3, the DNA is TGTGCCAGCAGCGTCCGGGGGACCTCCTACAATGAGCAGTTCTTC. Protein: CASSVRGTSYNEQFF. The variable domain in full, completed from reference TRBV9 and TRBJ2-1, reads DSGVTQTPKHLITATGQRVTLRCSPRSGDLSVYWYQQSLDQGLQFLIQYYNGEERAKGNILERFSAQQFPDLHSELNLSSLELGDSALYFCASSVRGTSYNEQFFGPGTRLTVL.

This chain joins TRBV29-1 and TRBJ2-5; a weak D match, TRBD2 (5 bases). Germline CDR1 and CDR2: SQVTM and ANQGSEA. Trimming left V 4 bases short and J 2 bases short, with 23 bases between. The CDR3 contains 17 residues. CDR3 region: CSVGGPVAANRQETQYF. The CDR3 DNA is TGCAGCGTTGGAGGGCCGGTGGCAGCTAACAGACAAGAGACCCAGTACTTC.

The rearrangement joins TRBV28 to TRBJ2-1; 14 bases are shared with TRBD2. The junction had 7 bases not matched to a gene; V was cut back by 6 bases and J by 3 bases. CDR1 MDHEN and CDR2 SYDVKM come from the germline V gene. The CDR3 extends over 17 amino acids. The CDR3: CASSPGTSGSNYNEQFF. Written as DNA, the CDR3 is TGTGCCAGCAGCCCCGGGACTAGCGGGAGTAACTACAATGAGCAGTTCTTC. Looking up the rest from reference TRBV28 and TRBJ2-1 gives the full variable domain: DVKVTQSSRYLVKRTGEKVFLECVQDMDHENMFWYRQDPGLGLRLIYFSYDVKMKEKGDIPEGYSVSREKKERFSLILESASTNQTSMYLCASSPGTSGSNYNEQFFGPGTRLTVL.

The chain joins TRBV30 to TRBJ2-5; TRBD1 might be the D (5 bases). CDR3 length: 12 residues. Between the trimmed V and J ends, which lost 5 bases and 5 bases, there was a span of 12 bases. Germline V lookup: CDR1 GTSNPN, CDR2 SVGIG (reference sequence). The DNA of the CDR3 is TGTGCCTGGGACGCTGGGGCCGAGACCCAGTACTTC. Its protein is CAWDAGAETQYF. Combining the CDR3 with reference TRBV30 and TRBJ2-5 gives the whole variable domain SQTIHQWPATLVQPVGSPLSLECTVEGTSNPNLYWYRQAAGRGLQLLFYSVGIGQISSEVPQNLSASRPQDRQFILSSKKLLLSDSGFYLCAWDAGAETQYFGPGTRLLVL.

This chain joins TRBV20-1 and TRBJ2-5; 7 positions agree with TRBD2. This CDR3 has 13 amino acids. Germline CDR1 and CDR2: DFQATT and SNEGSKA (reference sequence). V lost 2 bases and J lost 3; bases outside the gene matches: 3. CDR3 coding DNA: TGCAGTGCTAGATGGCTAGCGGAAGAGACCCAGTACTTC. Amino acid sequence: CSARWLAEETQYF.

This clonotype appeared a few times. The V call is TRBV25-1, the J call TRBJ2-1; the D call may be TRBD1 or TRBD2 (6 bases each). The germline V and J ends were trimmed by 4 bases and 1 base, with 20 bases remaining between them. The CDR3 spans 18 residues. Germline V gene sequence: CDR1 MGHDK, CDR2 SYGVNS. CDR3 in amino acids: CASSANLWGARSYNEQFF. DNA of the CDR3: TGTGCCAGCAGTGCCAATCTTTGGGGGGCTAGGTCCTACAATGAGCAGTTCTTC.

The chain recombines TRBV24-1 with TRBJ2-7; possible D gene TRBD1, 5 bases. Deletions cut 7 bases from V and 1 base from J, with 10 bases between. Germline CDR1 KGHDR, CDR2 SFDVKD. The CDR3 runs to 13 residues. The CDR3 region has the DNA TGTGCCACCAGCCCCACAGGATCCTACGAGCAGTACTTC. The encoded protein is CATSPTGSYEQYF.

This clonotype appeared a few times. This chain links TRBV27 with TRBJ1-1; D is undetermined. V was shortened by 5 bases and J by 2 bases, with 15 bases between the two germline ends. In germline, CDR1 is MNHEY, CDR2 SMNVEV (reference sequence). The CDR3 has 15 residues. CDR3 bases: TGTGCCAGCAGTACGTCAGCTATGATTAACACTGAAGCTTTCTTT. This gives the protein CASSTSAMINTEAFF.

The CDR3 sequence is CASSQVLAGADTQYF. The CDR3, as DNA: TGTGCCAGCAGCCAAGTTTTAGCCGGGGCAGATACGCAGTATTTT. The rearrangement joins TRBV4-2 to TRBJ2-3; D possibly corresponds to TRBD2 (5 bases). Trimming cost V 1 base and J 4 bases, with 12 bases left between them. This CDR3 comprises 15 residues. The germline gives CDR1 LGHNA, CDR2 YNFKEQ.

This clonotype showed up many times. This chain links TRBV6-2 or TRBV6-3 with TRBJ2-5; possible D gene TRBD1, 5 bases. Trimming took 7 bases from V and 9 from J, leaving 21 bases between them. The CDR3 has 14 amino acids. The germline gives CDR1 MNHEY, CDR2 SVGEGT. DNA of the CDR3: TGTGCCAGCACCTTGGACAACTTCAATGGGGCCCAGTACTTC. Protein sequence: CASTLDNFNGAQYF.

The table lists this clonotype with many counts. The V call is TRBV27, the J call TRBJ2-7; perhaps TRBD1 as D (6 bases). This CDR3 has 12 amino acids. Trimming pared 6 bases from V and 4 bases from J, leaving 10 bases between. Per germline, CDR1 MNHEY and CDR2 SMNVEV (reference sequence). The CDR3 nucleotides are TGTGCCAGCAGGGGCAGGGGTTACGAGCAGTACTTC. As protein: CASRGRGYEQYF.

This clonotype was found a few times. The CDR3 here is CASSYSRAIRRTEAFF. The CDR3 DNA follows: TGTGCCAGCAGTTACTCGAGGGCAATTCGGAGGACTGAAGCTTTCTTT. The V and J genes are TRBV6-2 or TRBV6-3 and TRBJ1-1; D is ambiguous. This CDR3 contains 16 residues. Trimming took 0 bases from V and 5 from J, leaving 16 bases between them. CDR1 is MNHEY, CDR2 SVGEGT, per germline.

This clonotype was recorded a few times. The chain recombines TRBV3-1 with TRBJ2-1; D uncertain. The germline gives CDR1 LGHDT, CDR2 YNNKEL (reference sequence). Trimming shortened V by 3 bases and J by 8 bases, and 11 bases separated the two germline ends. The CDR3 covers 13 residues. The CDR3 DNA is TGTGCCAGCAGCCACACACCGGGCTATGAGCAGTTCTTC. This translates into CASSHTPGYEQFF.

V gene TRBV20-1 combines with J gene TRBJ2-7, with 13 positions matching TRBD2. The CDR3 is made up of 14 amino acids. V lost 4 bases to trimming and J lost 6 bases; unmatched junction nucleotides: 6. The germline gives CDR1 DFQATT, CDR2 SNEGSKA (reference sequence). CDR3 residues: CSAMRLAGGGEQYF. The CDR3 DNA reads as TGCAGTGCTATGAGACTAGCGGGAGGTGGCGAGCAGTACTTC.

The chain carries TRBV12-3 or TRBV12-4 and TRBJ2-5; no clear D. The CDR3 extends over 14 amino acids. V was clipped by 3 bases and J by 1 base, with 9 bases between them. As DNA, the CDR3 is TGTGCCAGCAGTTTCTCGGCTAGCCAAGAGACCCAGTACTTC. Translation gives CASSFSASQETQYF.

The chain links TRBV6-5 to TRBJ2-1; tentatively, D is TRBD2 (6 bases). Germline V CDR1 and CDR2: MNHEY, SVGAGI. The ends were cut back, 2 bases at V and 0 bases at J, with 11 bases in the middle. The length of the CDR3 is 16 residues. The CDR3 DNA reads TGTGCCAGCAGTTACCAATCTAGCGTCTCCTACAATGAGCAGTTCTTC. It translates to CASSYQSSVSYNEQFF.

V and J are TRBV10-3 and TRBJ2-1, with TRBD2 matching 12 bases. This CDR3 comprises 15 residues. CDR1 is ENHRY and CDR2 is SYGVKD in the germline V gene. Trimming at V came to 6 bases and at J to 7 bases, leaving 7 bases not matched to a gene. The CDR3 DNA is TGTGCCATCAGCACTCCTAGCGGGAGGGATAATGAGCAGTTCTTC. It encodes CAISTPSGRDNEQFF.